The 29 T cell receptor beta chains presented below share a single source sample, sequenced in a study of early T cells in non-severe SARS-CoV-2 infection. MiXCR, run by TCRdb on the 5' RACE reads, gives a single entry per CDR3 protein. The table shows tens of thousands of distinct CDR3 sequences, with roughly 16% occurring only once. Sequencing used whole blood. Receptor source: an adult who was a healthcare worker with PCR-confirmed SARS-CoV-2 infection or an uninfected control (not recorded which).

On this clonotype: A junction end diverges from the germline sequence, so it may reflect a read error. The rearrangement joins TRBV7-7 to TRBJ2-1, with 9 bases fitting TRBD1. CDR1 is SSHAT and CDR2 is FNYEAQ in the germline V gene (reference sequence). This CDR3 contains 14 residues. The DNA for the CDR3 is TGTGCTAGCAGCCTCCGGGACAGGGACCTTGAGCAGTTCTTC. This translates into CASSLRDRDLEQFF.

This clonotype was seen only a few times. The gene calls are TRBV29-1 and TRBJ2-3; unclear D gene. CDR3 length equals 13 residues. The germline V and J ends were trimmed by 6 bases and 0 bases, with 10 bases remaining between them. The germline V gene encodes CDR1 SQVTM and CDR2 ANQGSEA. CDR3 loop: CSVVRSSTDTQYF. The CDR3 region has the DNA TGCAGCGTCGTCAGGAGTAGCACAGATACGCAGTATTTT.

In its sample, this clonotype was seen a few times. The chain has TRBV27 and TRBJ1-1; the D gene is possibly TRBD1 (6 bases). The CDR3 is 14 residues long. Germline CDR1 and CDR2: MNHEY and SMNVEV (reference sequence). Trimming left V 7 bases short and J 0 bases short, with 12 bases between. CDR3 sequence (DNA): TGTGCCAGCAAGGCAGGGGCGATGAACACTGAAGCTTTCTTT. Residues: CASKAGAMNTEAFF.

V and J are TRBV20-1 and TRBJ2-7; D gene unclear. Trimming pared 1 base from V and 3 bases from J, leaving 7 bases between. Per germline, CDR1 DFQATT and CDR2 SNEGSKA (reference sequence). This CDR3 contains 12 residues. The CDR3 bases are TGCAGTGCTAGAGGCTCCATCTACGAGCAGTACTTC. It translates to CSARGSIYEQYF.

This clonotype was seen a handful of times. This chain connects TRBV5-1 to TRBJ2-1, with a weak D call TRBD1 (6 bases). Trimming pared 2 bases from V and 0 bases from J, leaving 12 bases between. The germline gives CDR1 SGHRS, CDR2 YFSETQ. The CDR3 contains 16 residues. CDR3 in DNA: TGCGCCAGCAGCTTTGCCAGGGGCGTCTCCTACAATGAGCAGTTCTTC. Residues: CASSFARGVSYNEQFF.

This clonotype was seen a few times. The V and J genes are TRBV5-1 and TRBJ2-7; the match to TRBD2 covers 10 bases. This CDR3 is built from 16 residues. The germline gives CDR1 SGHRS, CDR2 YFSETQ. With V trimmed by 0 bases and J by 4 bases, 7 bases remained unmatched. In DNA form, the CDR3 reads TGCGCCAGCAGCTTGGCCCAGAGGACTAGCGGTTACGAGCAGTACTTC. Translated: CASSLAQRTSGYEQYF.

The chain is built from TRBV29-1 and TRBJ2-7; 8 bases fit TRBD1. V lost 4 bases, J lost 1 base, and 3 bases stayed unmatched. CDR3 size: 13 residues. Germline values: CDR1 SQVTM, CDR2 ANQGSEA. This CDR3 reads CSVVTGGSYEQYF. The CDR3 nucleotides are TGCAGCGTTGTCACAGGGGGTTCCTACGAGCAGTACTTC.

J is TRBJ1-1 and V is TRBV5-1; 7 nucleotides agree with TRBD1. The CDR3 is 17 residues long. CDR1 is SGHRS and CDR2 is YFSETQ in the germline V gene. J was trimmed by 0 bases and V by 4 bases; bases with no gene match: 12. The CDR3 here is CASSLFLRQGLNTEAFF. The CDR3 DNA is TGCGCCAGCAGCCTTTTTTTAAGACAGGGACTGAACACTGAAGCTTTCTTT.

This chain uses TRBV2 with TRBJ2-4; 11 nucleotides match TRBD2. V shed 6 bases and J 4 bases; nucleotides not matched to a gene: 11. Germline assignment: CDR1 SNHLY and CDR2 FYNNEI. The CDR3 length is 17 residues. The CDR3 protein is CASRESGTSGRKNIQYF. CDR3 coding DNA: TGTGCCAGCAGGGAGTCCGGGACTAGCGGTAGGAAAAACATTCAGTACTTC.

This clonotype was recorded a few times. V gene TRBV7-9 combines with J gene TRBJ2-7; 7 positions match TRBD1. Per germline, CDR1 SEHNR and CDR2 FQNEAQ (reference sequence). The junction had 18 bases not matched to a gene; V was cut back by 4 bases and J by 6 bases. This CDR3 has 17 residues. CDR3 DNA sequence: TGTGCCAGCAGCTCACCGGGACAGCCAAATCCCCTCGGCGAGCAGTACTTC. It encodes CASSSPGQPNPLGEQYF.

The chain couples TRBV10-3 to TRBJ2-3; 7 bases fit TRBD2. CDR1 ENHRY and CDR2 SYGVKD come from the germline V gene. CDR3 size: 17 residues. V lost 2 bases, J lost 1 base, and 9 bases stayed unmatched. The CDR3 DNA sequence: TGTGCCATCAGTGAGACGAACGGGGAGGGTGGCACAGATACGCAGTATTTT. This encodes CAISETNGEGGTDTQYF.

Ten or more counts support this clonotype. The V and J genes are TRBV6-2 or TRBV6-3 and TRBJ2-4; D assignment may be TRBD1 or TRBD2 (5 bases each). Germline V CDR1 and CDR2: MNHEY, SVGEGT. This CDR3 is built from 14 residues. Trimming took 0 bases from V and 12 from J, leaving 15 bases between them. The CDR3 protein is CASSYSGTHPYQYF. The DNA of the CDR3 is TGTGCCAGCAGTTACTCAGGGACGCACCCGTATCAGTACTTC.

The V gene is TRBV4-2, the J gene TRBJ1-1, with D perhaps TRBD1 (5 bases). Per germline, CDR1 LGHNA and CDR2 YNFKEQ. The CDR3 is 20 amino acids. Between the trimmed V and J ends, which lost 0 bases and 4 bases, there was a span of 27 bases. Here the CDR3 DNA reads TGTGCCAGCAGCCAAGACCTTAGCATTAGGGGCTCCTCGAGGGGCACTGAAGCTTTCTTT. Protein sequence: CASSQDLSIRGSSRGTEAFF.

The chain couples TRBV11-3 to TRBJ2-7; a possible D gene is TRBD2 (6 bases). With 5 bases removed from V and 2 bases from J, the gap between germline ends came to 13 bases. Looked up from germline, CDR1 is SGHNT and CDR2 is YENEEA. There are 14 residues in the CDR3. The CDR3 sequence: CASSAAGPAYEQYF. DNA of the CDR3: TGTGCCAGCAGCGCGGCGGGGCCGGCCTACGAGCAGTACTTC.

V is TRBV10-3 and J is TRBJ1-2, with TRBD1 matching 9 bases. CDR1 and CDR2 (germline): ENHRY, SYGVKD. The ends lost 2 bases at V and 1 base at J; junction bases unmatched: 2. The CDR3 is made up of 15 amino acids. The CDR3 here is CAISEVGQGNYGYTF. The CDR3 DNA reads TGTGCCATCAGTGAGGTGGGACAGGGTAACTATGGCTACACCTTC.

V is TRBV29-1 and J is TRBJ1-4; possible D gene TRBD1, 5 bases. The CDR3 spans 14 residues. Germline V gives CDR1 SQVTM, CDR2 ANQGSEA. V dropped 3 bases and J dropped 8 bases, with 16 bases sitting between them. CDR3 coding DNA: TGCAGCGTTGATCGGCCAGGGTTGGGGGAAAAACTGTTTTTT. It specifies CSVDRPGLGEKLFF.

Many counts were recorded for this clonotype. This chain uses TRBV13 with TRBJ2-5; 9 positions match TRBD2. Per germline, CDR1 PRHDT and CDR2 FYEKMQ (reference sequence). The CDR3 contains 15 residues. Unmatched junction bases numbered 7, after V lost 5 bases and J lost 3 bases. The CDR3: CASSTQREEEETQYF. The CDR3 DNA reads as TGTGCCAGCAGCACTCAGCGGGAGGAAGAAGAGACCCAGTACTTC.

This clonotype came up a few times. The chain has TRBV6-5 and TRBJ1-2; D is unresolved. Looked up from germline, CDR1 is MNHEY and CDR2 is SVGAGI. The CDR3 length is 16 residues. V was trimmed by 6 bases and J by 0 bases, leaving 17 bases between them. The CDR3 protein is CASRKRTVTANYGYTF. In DNA form, the CDR3 reads TGTGCCAGCAGAAAAAGGACCGTTACGGCTAACTATGGCTACACCTTC.

Notes on this clonotype: The CDR3 does not close with the conserved phenylalanine or tryptophan, likely indicating a read error. The rearrangement uses TRBV18 and TRBJ2-3, with 9 bases aligning to TRBD1. There are 16 residues in the CDR3. From germline, CDR1 is KGHSH and CDR2 LQKENI. After removal of 2 bases from V and 4 bases from J, the junction contained 7 bases not matched to a gene. The CDR3 sequence: CASSPLGQGGPDTQYS. The CDR3 nucleotides read TGTGCCAGCTCACCATTGGGACAGGGTGGTCCAGATACGCAGTATTCT.

This chain connects TRBV5-5 to TRBJ2-7, with 9 bases fitting TRBD1. This CDR3 has 15 amino acids. The V gene end was trimmed by 0 bases and the J gene end by 3 bases; junction bases not matched to a gene: 4. CDR1 is SGHKS and CDR2 is YYEKEE in the germline V gene (reference sequence). Here the CDR3 reads CASSLDRGQYYEQYF. The CDR3 coding sequence is TGTGCCAGCAGCTTGGACAGGGGGCAATACTACGAGCAGTACTTC.

Within the sample, this clonotype is medium-sized. V is TRBV29-1 and J is TRBJ2-1, with 7 bases lining up with TRBD2. The CDR3 contains 13 residues. J was trimmed by 6 bases and V by 8 bases; bases with no gene match: 10. The germline V gene has CDR1 SQVTM and CDR2 ANQGSEA. The CDR3 loop reads CSSERGSGNEQFF. DNA for the CDR3: TGCAGCTCTGAGCGCGGGAGTGGCAATGAGCAGTTCTTC.

The genes are TRBV28 and TRBJ1-3, with D uncertain. From germline, CDR1 is MDHEN and CDR2 SYDVKM. Trimming left V 6 bases short and J 0 bases short, with 9 bases between. This CDR3 has 14 residues. CDR3 sequence reads: CASSPRYSGNTIYF. The CDR3 DNA follows: TGTGCCAGCAGCCCTCGATACTCTGGAAACACCATATATTTT.

The table lists this clonotype with a few counts. This rearrangement joins TRBV10-3 to TRBJ2-3, with 13 bases identical to TRBD2. J lost 4 bases, V lost 6 bases, and 1 base had no gene match. The CDR3 spans 14 residues. Germline V gives CDR1 ENHRY, CDR2 SYGVKD. CDR3 sequence (DNA): TGTGCCATCAGGGGACTAGCGGGATCAGATACGCAGTATTTT. Protein product: CAIRGLAGSDTQYF.

The gene calls are TRBV5-1 and TRBJ2-2; D is uncertain. V was trimmed by 4 bases and J by 5 bases, leaving 9 bases between them. Per germline, CDR1 SGHRS and CDR2 YFSETQ. This CDR3 region has 13 residues. The CDR3 sequence: CASSPTVTGELFF. The CDR3 DNA reads TGCGCCAGCAGCCCGACCGTGACCGGGGAGCTGTTTTTT. Full variable domain (rest looked up from reference TRBV5-1 and TRBJ2-2): KAGVTQTPRYLIKTRGQQVTLSCSPISGHRSVSWYQQTPGQGLQFLFEYFSETQRNKGNFPGRFSGRQFSNSRSEMNVSTLELGDSALYLCASSPTVTGELFFGEGSRLTVL.

Many counts were recorded for this clonotype. J is TRBJ2-5 and V is TRBV20-1; TRBD1 agrees at 8 bases. V lost 6 bases and J lost 5; bases outside the gene matches: 5. The CDR3 contains 12 residues. CDR1 is DFQATT and CDR2 is SNEGSKA in the germline V gene (reference sequence). CDR3 DNA: TGCAGTGCGGGGACAGGAGGGGAGACCCAGTACTTC. Its protein product is CSAGTGGETQYF.

The gene calls are TRBV20-1 and TRBJ2-5; 9 bases match TRBD1. The trim removed 5 bases at V and 2 bases at J, leaving 6 bases unmatched. Per germline, CDR1 DFQATT and CDR2 SNEGSKA (reference sequence). The CDR3 has 14 amino acids. The DNA of the CDR3 is TGCAGTGCTCCCGTCGGACAGGGGCAAGAGACCCAGTACTTC. Translating gives CSAPVGQGQETQYF.

This clonotype occurred a few times. The CDR3 spells CASSPSAGAGYEQYF. The DNA of the CDR3 is TGCGCCAGCAGCCCATCAGCGGGAGCGGGCTACGAGCAGTACTTC. The rearrangement links TRBV5-1 to TRBJ2-7, with 8 bases fitting TRBD2. The CDR3 contains 15 residues. Per the germline V gene, CDR1 is SGHRS and CDR2 is YFSETQ. V was pared by 4 bases and J by 3 bases, with 9 bases of the junction left unmatched.

Only a few counts were recorded for this clonotype. This chain joins TRBV5-6 and TRBJ2-3; D remains ambiguous. Trimming took 3 bases from V and 5 from J, leaving 16 bases between them. The germline gives CDR1 SGHDT, CDR2 YYEEEE. The CDR3 loop spans 15 amino acids. The CDR3 sequence: CASSSGFFRGDTQYF. Written as DNA, the CDR3 is TGTGCCAGCAGCTCCGGGTTCTTCCGAGGAGATACGCAGTATTTT. Variable domain in full (rest from reference TRBV5-6 and TRBJ2-3): DAGVTQSPTHLIKTRGQQVTLRCSPKSGHDTVSWYQQALGQGPQFIFQYYEEEERQRGNFPDRFSGHQFPNYSSELNVNALLLGDSALYLCASSSGFFRGDTQYFGPGTRLTVL.

CDR3 loop: CASIPLEGYYGYTF. The CDR3 bases are TGTGCCAGCATCCCCCTCGAAGGTTACTATGGCTACACCTTC. The V gene is TRBV27, the J gene TRBJ1-2; D gene uncertain. The CDR3 covers 14 residues. The V end lost 7 bases, the J end lost 3 bases, and 15 bases lay between the germline ends. Germline V CDR1 and CDR2: MNHEY, SMNVEV (reference sequence).